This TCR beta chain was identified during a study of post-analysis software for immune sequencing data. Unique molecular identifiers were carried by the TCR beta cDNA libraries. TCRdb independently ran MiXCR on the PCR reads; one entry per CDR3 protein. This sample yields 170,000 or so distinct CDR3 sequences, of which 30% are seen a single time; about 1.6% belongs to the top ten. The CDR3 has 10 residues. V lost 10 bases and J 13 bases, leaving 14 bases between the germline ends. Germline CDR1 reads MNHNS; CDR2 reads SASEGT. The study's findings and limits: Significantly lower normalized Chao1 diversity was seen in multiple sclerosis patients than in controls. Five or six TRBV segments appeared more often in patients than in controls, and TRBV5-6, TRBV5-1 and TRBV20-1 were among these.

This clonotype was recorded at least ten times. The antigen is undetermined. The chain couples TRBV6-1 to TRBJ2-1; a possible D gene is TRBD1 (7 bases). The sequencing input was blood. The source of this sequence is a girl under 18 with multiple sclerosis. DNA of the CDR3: TGTGCCACCGACAGGGAGGTTCAGTTCTTC. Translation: CATDREVQFF.